The 29 T cell receptor beta chains in this list originate from one sample, sequenced in a study of CD8 T cells in Susac syndrome. The RNA, about 0.45 to 1 ug, was put through reverse transcription using random hexamers. One entry per CDR3 protein, called by TCRdb with MiXCR from the immunoSEQ multiplex PCR reads. This sample has 180,000 or so distinct CDR3 sequences, with 85% to 95% found just once. Sequenced material: CD4+ T cells from PBMCs. These receptors all stem from a human donor in good health.

The chain employs TRBV2 and TRBJ2-3; D may match TRBD1 or TRBD2 (5 bases each). The V end was cut by 4 bases, the J end by 6 bases, with 11 bases between. This CDR3 spans 13 amino acids. Germline CDR1 is SNHLY and CDR2 is FYNNEI. The CDR3 spells CASSGGFMDTQYF. In DNA form, the CDR3 reads TGTGCCAGCAGTGGGGGGTTCATGGATACGCAGTATTTT.

The chain uses TRBV19 and TRBJ2-1; TRBD1 or TRBD2 may be the D gene (7 bases each). CDR3 length equals 14 residues. Deletions cut 11 bases from V and 4 bases from J, with 18 bases between. Germline V gene lookup returns CDR1 LNHDA and CDR2 SQIVND (reference sequence). The CDR3 nucleotides read TGTGCCTCCAGTAGGGAGGGGGCTTACAATGAGCAGTTCTTC. Translation: CASSREGAYNEQFF.

J is TRBJ2-3 and V is TRBV12-3 or TRBV12-4; possible D gene TRBD1, 5 bases. The length of the CDR3 is 14 residues. The V and J ends lost 3 bases and 2 bases respectively, with 9 bases between them. Here the CDR3 DNA reads TGTGCCAGCAGTTTTCGACAGAACACAGATACGCAGTATTTT. Translating it yields CASSFRQNTDTQYF.

The gene calls are TRBV20-1 and TRBJ1-2, with 7 nucleotides matching TRBD1. CDR1 DFQATT and CDR2 SNEGSKA come from the germline V gene (reference sequence). This CDR3 is built from 14 residues. With 0 bases clipped from V and 8 bases from J, the junction kept 9 bases outside the gene matches. As DNA, the CDR3 is TGCAGTGCTAGAGATGGGCACAGGGGATGGGGCTACACCTTC. Protein product: CSARDGHRGWGYTF.

The V call is TRBV29-1, the J call TRBJ2-5; D unclear. With 5 bases removed from V and 4 bases from J, the gap between germline ends came to 14 bases. Germline-derived CDR1 and CDR2 are SQVTM and ANQGSEA. The CDR3 runs 13 residues. The CDR3 here is CSVSQTASETQYF. The CDR3 DNA sequence: TGCAGCGTTTCCCAAACTGCTTCAGAGACCCAGTACTTC.

The chain recombines TRBV5-1 with TRBJ2-3; no clear D gene. Looked up from germline, CDR1 is SGHRS and CDR2 is YFSETQ. The V end was cut by 0 bases, the J end by 0 bases, with 14 bases between. The CDR3 runs 17 residues. The CDR3 DNA follows: TGCGCCAGCAGCTTGGCCGTCAGAAGCATTAGCACAGATACGCAGTATTTT. Protein product: CASSLAVRSISTDTQYF.

This chain joins TRBV5-1 and TRBJ1-3; D call uncertain. This CDR3 comprises 15 residues. The germline gives CDR1 SGHRS, CDR2 YFSETQ. Trimming removed 0 bases at V and 2 bases at J, with 9 bases between. CDR3 sequence: CASSLDGGPGNTIYF. The CDR3 DNA reads as TGCGCCAGCAGCTTGGATGGCGGTCCTGGAAACACCATATATTTT. Based on the CDR3 plus reference TRBV5-1 and TRBJ1-3, the full variable domain is KAGVTQTPRYLIKTRGQQVTLSCSPISGHRSVSWYQQTPGQGLQFLFEYFSETQRNKGNFPGRFSGRQFSNSRSEMNVSTLELGDSALYLCASSLDGGPGNTIYFGEGSWLTVV.

The chain carries TRBV3-1 and TRBJ2-5; weak D call: TRBD1 (6 bases). The V gene lost 8 bases and the J gene lost 2 bases, with 12 bases spanning the gap. The CDR3 sequence is 13 residues long. Germline CDR1 LGHDT, CDR2 YNNKEL (reference sequence). CDR3 coding DNA: TGTGCCAGCCTGGGGACAAAACAAGAGACCCAGTACTTC. Its translation is CASLGTKQETQYF.

This clonotype was seen once. The rearrangement links TRBV20-1 to TRBJ1-5; D remains unclear. The CDR3 is 15 amino acids. V was trimmed by 0 bases and J by 3 bases, leaving 12 bases between them. Looked up from germline, CDR1 is DFQATT and CDR2 is SNEGSKA (reference sequence). The CDR3 nucleotides read TGCAGTGCTAGAGATGTTCGACTCCTCAATCAGCCCCAGCATTTT. Translation gives CSARDVRLLNQPQHF.

This chain connects TRBV29-1 to TRBJ2-1; D gene uncertain. With 6 bases removed from V and 4 bases from J, the gap between germline ends came to 10 bases. Per the germline V gene, CDR1 is SQVTM and CDR2 is ANQGSEA. This CDR3 is built from 12 residues. CDR3 residues: CSVTGGYNEQFF. The CDR3 region has the DNA TGCAGCGTCACGGGTGGGTACAATGAGCAGTTCTTC.

This sequence joins TRBV11-2 and TRBJ2-7, with no clear D. Germline lookup yields CDR1 SGHAT and CDR2 FQNNGV. CDR3 length equals 13 residues. Trimming left V 6 bases short and J 0 bases short, with 9 bases between. The CDR3 region is CASRGMVSYEQYF. CDR3 DNA: TGTGCCAGCAGGGGTATGGTCTCCTACGAGCAGTACTTC.

The V call is TRBV28, the J call TRBJ2-3; 8 positions agree with TRBD2. Germline CDR1 MDHEN, CDR2 SYDVKM. V was clipped by 6 bases and J by 5 bases; unmatched bases: 7. CDR3 length: 14 residues. CDR3 sequence: CASSRAGEGDTQYF. The CDR3 DNA follows: TGTGCCAGCAGCCGAGCGGGAGAGGGAGATACGCAGTATTTT.

This rearrangement joins TRBV7-2 to TRBJ1-2; D remains ambiguous. The CDR3 extends over 12 amino acids. Trimming pared 2 bases from V and 7 bases from J, leaving 8 bases between. Germline values: CDR1 SGHTA, CDR2 FQGNSA. CDR3: CASSLIGFGYTF. DNA of the CDR3: TGTGCCAGCAGCTTAATAGGGTTTGGCTACACCTTC.

This chain links TRBV15 with TRBJ2-3; perhaps D is TRBD1 or TRBD2 (5 bases each). The CDR3 contains 16 residues. The V gene lost 6 bases and the J gene lost 0 bases, with 16 bases spanning the gap. From germline, CDR1 is LNHNV and CDR2 YYDKDF (reference sequence). The CDR3: CATRPWGSGSTDTQYF. CDR3 in DNA: TGTGCCACCAGACCATGGGGGTCGGGGAGCACAGATACGCAGTATTTT. Full variable domain (remainder filled in from reference TRBV15 and TRBJ2-3): DAMVIQNPRYQVTQFGKPVTLSCSQTLNHNVMYWYQQKSSQAPKLLFHYYDKDFNNEADTPDNFQSRRPNTSFCFLDIRSPGLGDTAMYLCATRPWGSGSTDTQYFGPGTRLTVL.

The CDR3 DNA reads as TGTGCCAGCAGTGAAGACGCCAGGACGGGCGAGAAGTACGTC. The encoded protein is CASSEDARTGEKYV. The chain is built from TRBV6-1 and TRBJ2-7; D remains unclear. The CDR3 has 14 amino acids. The germline gives CDR1 MNHNS, CDR2 SASEGT.

Only one count was recorded for this clonotype. The DNA of the CDR3 is TGCAGTGCTTCGGGACTAGCGGGAGTCTTTGGAGAGACCCAGTACTTC. This encodes CSASGLAGVFGETQYF. The chain is built from TRBV20-1 and TRBJ2-5, with 14 bases fitting TRBD2. J gave up 4 bases and V 5 bases, and 9 bases lay outside the gene matches. The CDR3 contains 16 residues. Looked up from germline, CDR1 is DFQATT and CDR2 is SNEGSKA (reference sequence).

The rearrangement joins TRBV30 to TRBJ2-1; possibly TRBD1 or TRBD2 for D (5 bases each). Per the germline V gene, CDR1 is GTSNPN and CDR2 is SVGIG (reference sequence). There are 16 residues in the CDR3. V gave up 0 bases and J gave up 4 bases, with 16 bases separating them. The CDR3 protein is CAWSVLEKRGYNEQFF. The CDR3 bases are TGTGCCTGGAGTGTATTGGAGAAGAGGGGATACAATGAGCAGTTCTTC.

The CDR3 loop is CASSHTGWDQPQHF. In nucleotides, the CDR3 is TGTGCCAGCAGTCATACAGGGTGGGATCAGCCCCAGCATTTT. The chain is built from TRBV12-3 or TRBV12-4 and TRBJ1-5; possibly TRBD1 for D (6 bases). V lost 5 bases, J lost 5 bases, and 13 bases lay in between. The length of the CDR3 is 14 residues.

The rearrangement links TRBV5-1 to TRBJ2-1; the match to TRBD1 covers 7 bases. V lost 0 bases and J lost 7; bases outside the gene matches: 4. Germline CDR1 reads SGHRS; CDR2 reads YFSETQ. The CDR3 is 14 residues long. CDR3 coding DNA: TGCGCCAGCAGCTTGGCCCTGACAGGGAATGAGCAGTTCTTC. This encodes CASSLALTGNEQFF.

This clonotype was detected only once. The genes are TRBV12-3 or TRBV12-4 and TRBJ2-6; tentative D call: TRBD1 (5 bases). V dropped 5 bases and J dropped 4 bases, with 12 bases sitting between them. CDR3 length: 15 amino acids. CDR3 in DNA: TGTGCCAGCAGTCGAGACAGTCCCGGGGCCAACGTCCTGACTTTC. It encodes CASSRDSPGANVLTF.

The chain couples TRBV5-4 to TRBJ1-2, with D possibly matching TRBD1 (5 bases). The ends were cut back, 4 bases at V and 0 bases at J, with 7 bases in the middle. Germline V gene data show CDR1 as SGHNT and CDR2 as YYREEE (reference sequence). There are 13 residues in the CDR3. This chain's CDR3 is CASSQDTNYGYTF. The CDR3 nucleotides read TGTGCCAGCAGCCAGGACACTAACTATGGCTACACCTTC. The full variable domain, its missing parts supplied by reference TRBV5-4 and TRBJ1-2, is ETGVTQSPTHLIKTRGQQVTLRCSSQSGHNTVSWYQQALGQGPQFIFQYYREEENGRGNFPPRFSGLQFPNYSSELNVNALELDDSALYLCASSQDTNYGYTFGSGTRLTVV.

The DNA for the CDR3 is TGTGCCAGCAGTCCGACACCTCAGGGGGCCGTAAACATTCAGTACTTC. Protein sequence: CASSPTPQGAVNIQYF. The chain carries TRBV28 and TRBJ2-4, with 8 bases fitting TRBD1. The V and J ends lost 5 bases and 6 bases, in that order; junction bases with no gene match: 12. This CDR3 has 16 amino acids. CDR1 MDHEN and CDR2 SYDVKM come from the germline V gene.

The gene calls are TRBV12-3 or TRBV12-4 and TRBJ2-3; D possibly corresponds to TRBD2 (6 bases). The CDR3 runs to 14 residues. Between the trimmed V and J ends, which lost 5 bases and 2 bases, there was a span of 11 bases. The CDR3 spells CASSRLEHTDTQYF. Written as DNA, the CDR3 is TGTGCCAGCAGTAGACTAGAGCACACAGATACGCAGTATTTT.

V usage is TRBV24-1 and J usage is TRBJ1-2; 8 positions agree with TRBD1. CDR1 and CDR2 (germline): KGHDR, SFDVKD. The CDR3 runs 15 residues. V was pared by 2 bases and J by 9 bases, with 10 bases of the junction left unmatched. CDR3 sequence (DNA): TGTGCCACCAGTGATTCCTCACCCGGACAGGGACGCTACACCTTC. Translation: CATSDSSPGQGRYTF.

This clonotype was detected once. The J gene is TRBJ1-2, the V gene TRBV27; D remains ambiguous. The CDR3 covers 14 residues. Germline assignment: CDR1 MNHEY and CDR2 SMNVEV (reference sequence). Trimming stripped 4 bases from V and 5 bases from J, with 14 bases between. The CDR3 bases are TGTGCCAGCAGTTCGCCGTCAGCGAATTATGGCTACACCTTC. Protein: CASSSPSANYGYTF.

V and J are TRBV4-3 and TRBJ2-1, with D maybe TRBD1 (6 bases). The CDR3 covers 15 residues. Trimming left V 0 bases short and J 10 bases short, with 16 bases between. Germline lookup yields CDR1 LGHNA and CDR2 YSLEER. CDR3 nucleotide sequence: TGCGCCAGCAGCCAAGATGGGAAACGGACAGAGGAGCAGTTCTTC. Encoded protein: CASSQDGKRTEEQFF.

The chain links TRBV20-1 to TRBJ2-3; 7 bases line up with TRBD2. CDR1 DFQATT and CDR2 SNEGSKA come from the germline V gene (reference sequence). The CDR3 is 12 residues long. The chain's CDR3 is CSRGRGGDTQYF. The CDR3 DNA sequence: TGCAGCCGTGGGAGGGGAGGAGATACGCAGTATTTT.

The J gene is TRBJ2-3, the V gene TRBV18, with TRBD1 identical over 11 bases. After removal of 6 bases from V and 0 bases from J, the junction contained 5 bases not matched to a gene. The CDR3 sequence is 16 residues long. In germline, CDR1 is KGHSH, CDR2 LQKENI. CDR3 nucleotide sequence: TGTGCCAGCTCGTCCGGGACAGGGGGAAGCACAGATACGCAGTATTTT. It encodes CASSSGTGGSTDTQYF.

This clonotype was detected only once. The gene calls are TRBV7-9 and TRBJ2-7; D not certain. Per germline, CDR1 SEHNR and CDR2 FQNEAQ (reference sequence). The germline V and J ends were trimmed by 3 bases and 4 bases, with 13 bases remaining between them. The length of the CDR3 is 14 residues. The CDR3, as DNA: TGTGCCAGCAGCTTTGGCGGATTCCCTTACGAGCAGTACGTC. Its protein is CASSFGGFPYEQYV.